This T cell receptor beta chain emerged from a study of OX40 agonist ivuxolimab in advanced cancers. As for the study in general: Three partial responders included one hepatocellular carcinoma patient and two cutaneous melanoma patients.

CDR1 is SGDLS and CDR2 is YYNGEE in the germline V gene. V lost 6 bases and J lost 3; bases outside the gene matches: 9. The CDR3 spans 16 residues. Generated by immunoSEQ multiplex PCR, the TCRdb table keeps only in-frame clones and is missing some. The sample carries 45,000 to 55,000 clones, about 86% recorded once. J is TRBJ2-1 and V is TRBV9; 10 bases agree with TRBD2. The source material was CD4+ or CD8+ T cells sorted from blood, sampled in a trial of the OX40 agonist ivuxolimab. The TCR was taken from an adult with an advanced solid tumor such as melanoma, head and neck, liver or kidney cancer. The CDR3 spells CASNQETSGFYNEQFF. In DNA, the CDR3 is TGTGCCAGCAACCAAGAGACTAGCGGGTTCTACAATGAGCAGTTCTTC. The variable domain in full, with the rest retrieved from reference TRBV9 and TRBJ2-1, is DSGVTQTPKHLITATGQRVTLRCSPRSGDLSVYWYQQSLDQGLQFLIQYYNGEERAKGNILERFSAQQFPDLHSELNLSSLELGDSALYFCASNQETSGFYNEQFFGPGTRLTVL.